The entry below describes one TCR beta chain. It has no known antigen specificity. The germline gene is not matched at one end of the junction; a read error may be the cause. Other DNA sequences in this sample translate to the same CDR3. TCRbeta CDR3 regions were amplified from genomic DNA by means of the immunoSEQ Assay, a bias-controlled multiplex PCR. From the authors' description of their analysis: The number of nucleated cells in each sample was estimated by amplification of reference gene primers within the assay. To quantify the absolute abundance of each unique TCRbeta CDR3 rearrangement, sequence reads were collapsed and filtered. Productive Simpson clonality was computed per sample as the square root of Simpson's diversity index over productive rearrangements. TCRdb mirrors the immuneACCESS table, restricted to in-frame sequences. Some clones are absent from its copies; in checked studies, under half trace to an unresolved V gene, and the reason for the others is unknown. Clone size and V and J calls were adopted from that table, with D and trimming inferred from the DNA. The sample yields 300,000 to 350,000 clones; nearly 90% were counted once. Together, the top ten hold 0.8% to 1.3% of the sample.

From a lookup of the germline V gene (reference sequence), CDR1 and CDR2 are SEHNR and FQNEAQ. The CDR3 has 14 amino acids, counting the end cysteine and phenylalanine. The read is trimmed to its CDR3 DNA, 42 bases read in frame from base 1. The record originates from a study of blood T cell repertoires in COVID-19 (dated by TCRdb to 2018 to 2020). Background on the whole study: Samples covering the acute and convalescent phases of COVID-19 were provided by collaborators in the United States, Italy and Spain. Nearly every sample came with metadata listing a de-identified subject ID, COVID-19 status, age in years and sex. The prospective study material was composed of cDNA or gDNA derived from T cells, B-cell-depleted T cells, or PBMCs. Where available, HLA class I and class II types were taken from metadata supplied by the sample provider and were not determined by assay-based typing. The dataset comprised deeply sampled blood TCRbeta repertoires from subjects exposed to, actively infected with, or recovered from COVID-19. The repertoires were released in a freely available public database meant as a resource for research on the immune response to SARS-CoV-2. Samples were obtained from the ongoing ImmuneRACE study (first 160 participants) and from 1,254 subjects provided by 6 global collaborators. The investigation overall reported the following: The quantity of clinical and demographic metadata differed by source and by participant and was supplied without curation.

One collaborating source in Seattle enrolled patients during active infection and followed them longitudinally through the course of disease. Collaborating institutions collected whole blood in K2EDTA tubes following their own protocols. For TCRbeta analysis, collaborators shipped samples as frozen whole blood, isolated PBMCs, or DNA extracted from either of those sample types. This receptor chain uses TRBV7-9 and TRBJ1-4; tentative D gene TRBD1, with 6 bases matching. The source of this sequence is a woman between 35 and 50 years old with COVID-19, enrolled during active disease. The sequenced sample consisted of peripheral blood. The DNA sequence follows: TGTGCCAGCAGCACGAAGGACAGTAATGAAAAGCTGTTTTTT. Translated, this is CASSTKDSNEKLFF.